One and the same sample provided the 4 T cell receptor beta chains below, sequenced in a study of control samples from healthy donors and cancer patients (dated by TCRdb to 2020 to 2021). The library was produced with the immunoSEQ multiplex PCR assay. TCRdb retrieved this table from immuneACCESS and kept in-frame rearrangements only. Not all clones are present; in checked studies, unresolved V genes account for under half, and no reason is known for the remainder. The table for this sample lists about 89,000 clones; about 84% of them were counted only once. 2.1% of the sample comes from the top ten. The sequencing input was blood. The receptors come from a woman between 40 and 55 years old in good health.

The V call is TRBV18, the J call TRBJ2-5; D not resolved. Trimming removed 0 bases at V and 3 bases at J, with 11 bases between. Germline lookup yields CDR1 KGHSH and CDR2 LQKENI. This CDR3 comprises 15 residues. The CDR3 protein is CASSPPESRKETQYF. The CDR3 nucleotides read TGTGCCAGCTCACCACCGGAGTCCAGGAAAGAGACCCAGTACTTC.

This chain connects TRBV4-3 to TRBJ2-7; maybe TRBD1 (5 bases). The CDR3 loop spans 14 amino acids. The germline gives CDR1 LGHNA, CDR2 YSLEER. V lost 4 bases, J lost 3 bases, and 13 bases lay in between. The CDR3 region has the DNA TGCGCCAGCAGCCTAGGGATTGGACACTACGAGCAGTACTTC. This translates into CASSLGIGHYEQYF.

This rearrangement joins TRBV19 to TRBJ1-6; TRBD1 aligns across 9 bases. CDR1 LNHDA and CDR2 SQIVND come from the germline V gene (reference sequence). The CDR3 extends over 15 amino acids. The V and J ends lost 2 bases and 10 bases, in that order; junction bases with no gene match: 6. The CDR3 sequence: CASSIPGTGNSPLHF. The CDR3 DNA follows: TGTGCCAGTAGTATACCCGGGACAGGGAACTCACCCCTCCACTTT. The full variable domain, with the rest looked up from reference TRBV19 and TRBJ1-6, is DGGITQSPKYLFRKEGQNVTLSCEQNLNHDAMYWYRQDPGQGLRLIYYSQIVNDFQKGDIAEGYSVSREKKESFPLTVTSAQKNPTAFYLCASSIPGTGNSPLHFGNGTRLTVT.

This rearrangement joins TRBV5-4 to TRBJ2-3; 11 nucleotides line up with TRBD2. The CDR3 contains 15 residues. Germline CDR1 is SGHNT and CDR2 is YYREEE (reference sequence). Losses at the gene ends were 4 bases for V and 3 bases for J; bases not matched to a gene: 4. This chain's CDR3 is CASSLAGGLTDTQYF. CDR3 coding DNA: TGTGCCAGCAGCCTAGCGGGGGGCCTAACAGATACGCAGTATTTT.